The 12 T cell receptor beta chains presented below share a single source sample, sequenced in a study of blood T cells in healthy people across ages. A J-beta primer mix and a sample-barcoded 5' primer were used in a second PCR of roughly 6 to 12 cycles. One entry per CDR3 protein results from TCRdb running MiXCR on the 5' RACE reads. Of some 880,000 distinct CDR3 sequences listed, approximately 35% are singletons. Sequenced sample: blood. The receptors originated from a man between 18 and 35 years old in good health.

The V and J genes are TRBV19 and TRBJ1-1; D might be TRBD1 (5 bases). V lost 3 bases, J lost 4 bases, and 15 bases lay in between. The CDR3 length is 15 residues. Germline assignment: CDR1 LNHDA and CDR2 SQIVND (reference sequence). CDR3 bases: TGTGCCAGTAGTATGGTTGCGGGGCTGGGCACTGAAGCTTTCTTT. Protein product: CASSMVAGLGTEAFF.

The gene calls are TRBV4-3 and TRBJ2-3; 9 bases are a match to TRBD1. The CDR3 is made up of 16 amino acids. V shed 0 bases, J shed 2 bases, and the junction held 3 bases outside the gene matches. Germline-derived CDR1 and CDR2 are LGHNA and YSLEER. Written as DNA, the CDR3 is TGCGCCAGCAGCCAAGACGGGACAGGGTTCACAGATACGCAGTATTTT. This sequence encodes CASSQDGTGFTDTQYF.

V gene TRBV12-3 or TRBV12-4 combines with J gene TRBJ2-2; D is undetermined. V lost 1 base to trimming and J lost 9 bases, with 12 bases between them. The CDR3 extends over 14 amino acids. CDR3 coding DNA: TGTGCCAGCAGTTTAGGCAGCGTCATCAGGGAGCTGTTTTTT. Translating gives CASSLGSVIRELFF.

The chain employs TRBV12-3 or TRBV12-4 and TRBJ1-1; D is unclear. CDR3 length: 14 residues. The V gene lost 3 bases and the J gene lost 2 bases, with 10 bases spanning the gap. CDR3 coding DNA: TGTGCCAGCAGTTTCTGGAATGATAACACTGAAGCTTTCTTT. As protein: CASSFWNDNTEAFF.

This clonotype appeared many times. The chain combines TRBV10-3 with TRBJ1-4; 7 nucleotides align to TRBD1. The trim removed 5 bases at V and 14 bases at J, leaving 11 bases unmatched. Germline CDR1 and CDR2: ENHRY and SYGVKD. This CDR3 spans 13 amino acids. CDR3 nucleotides: TGTGCCATCAGTCCGGGACAGTCCCGTAGGCTGTTTTTT. Its protein product is CAISPGQSRRLFF.

The chain is built from TRBV19 and TRBJ2-7, with unresolved D. Germline loops: CDR1 LNHDA, CDR2 SQIVND (reference sequence). The length of the CDR3 is 12 residues. V gave up 9 bases and J gave up 1 base, with 10 bases separating them. CDR3 region: CASLGPSYEQYF. CDR3 in DNA: TGTGCCAGCCTCGGGCCTTCCTACGAGCAGTACTTC.

This clonotype has only a few counts. The chain uses TRBV20-1 and TRBJ1-5; possibly TRBD1 for D (6 bases). This CDR3 region has 14 residues. V lost 3 bases and J 9 bases, leaving 18 bases between the germline ends. Germline CDR1 DFQATT, CDR2 SNEGSKA (reference sequence). The CDR3 DNA reads TGCAGTGCTAGTTCCGTGGAGGGGGGGCGGCCCCAGCATTTT. Protein product: CSASSVEGGRPQHF.

CDR3 coding DNA: TGTGCCAGCAGTTTCCTAGCGGGGGATAACAATGAGCAGTTCTTC. Amino acid sequence: CASSFLAGDNNEQFF. The V and J genes are TRBV12-3 or TRBV12-4 and TRBJ2-1, with 10 bases aligning to TRBD2. J lost 5 bases, V lost 3 bases, and 4 bases had no gene match. The CDR3 loop spans 15 amino acids.

V usage is TRBV4-1 and J usage is TRBJ1-5; 12 bases line up with TRBD1. The germline CDR1 and CDR2 sequences are MGHRA and YSYEKL. The CDR3 totals 16 residues. Trimming cost V 2 bases and J 6 bases; bases outside gene matches: 5. This CDR3 is CASSQTGTGGLQPQHF. The CDR3 DNA sequence: TGCGCCAGCAGCCAAACCGGGACAGGGGGCCTTCAGCCCCAGCATTTT.

In its sample, this clonotype was seen many times. The rearrangement joins TRBV7-9 to TRBJ1-2, with 7 bases fitting TRBD1. V dropped 5 bases and J dropped 0; count of bases not matched to a gene: 3. Germline CDR1 SEHNR, CDR2 FQNEAQ (reference sequence). The CDR3 loop spans 14 amino acids. The CDR3 region is CASSRGTANYGYTF. The DNA of the CDR3 is TGTGCCAGCAGCCGCGGGACAGCTAACTATGGCTACACCTTC.

The V gene is TRBV20-1, the J gene TRBJ1-2, with 7 bases matching TRBD1. Trimming removed 3 bases from V and 2 bases from J; junction bases left unmatched: 9. The germline V gene has CDR1 DFQATT and CDR2 SNEGSKA (reference sequence). The CDR3 contains 15 residues. The CDR3 DNA reads TGCAGTGCTAGTCGGTTAGACAGGGAGAACTATGGCTACACCTTC. The encoded protein is CSASRLDRENYGYTF.

The rearrangement joins TRBV12-3 or TRBV12-4 to TRBJ2-7; tentatively, D is TRBD1 (5 bases). The CDR3 has 14 residues. Between the trimmed V and J ends, which lost 4 bases and 2 bases, there was a span of 12 bases. DNA for the CDR3: TGTGCCAGCAGTTCAGGCAGGGTGCCCTACGAGCAGTACTTC. Its translation: CASSSGRVPYEQYF.